Listed here are 4 T cell receptor beta chains from one sample, sequenced in a study of cytomegalovirus exposure and HLA in healthy donors. The PCR ran on 60 Vbeta and 13 Jbeta primers. TCRdb's table, derived via immunoSEQ multiplex PCR, lists solely in-frame clones and lacks some. The data show about 160,000 clones, roughly four fifths seen once. The sample was PBMCs. The receptors were sampled from a man in his sixties in good health and CMV-seronegative.

This clone has a handful of counts. The chain combines TRBV19 with TRBJ2-3, with TRBD2 matching over 8 bases. With 5 bases clipped from V and 5 bases from J, the junction kept 9 bases outside the gene matches. Germline lookup yields CDR1 LNHDA and CDR2 SQIVND (reference sequence). CDR3 size: 15 residues. CDR3 bases: TGTGCCAGTAGTGCTCGGGGGGGCCGAAGAGATACGCAGTATTTT. It translates to CASSARGGRRDTQYF.

The rearrangement uses TRBV30 and TRBJ1-5; 9 bases fit TRBD1. Germline values: CDR1 GTSNPN, CDR2 SVGIG (reference sequence). The CDR3 has 15 amino acids. With V trimmed by 1 base and J by 4 bases, 5 bases remained unmatched. The chain's CDR3 is CAWSGTGVRNQPQHF. As DNA, the CDR3 is TGTGCCTGGAGTGGGACAGGGGTAAGGAATCAGCCCCAGCATTTT.

This clone came up a few times. The V gene is TRBV4-3, the J gene TRBJ1-2; 12 bases fit TRBD1. V lost 0 bases, J lost 0 bases, and 8 bases stayed unmatched. This CDR3 region has 19 residues. Germline CDR1 is LGHNA and CDR2 is YSLEER. CDR3 sequence: CASSQDLSGTGGPNYGYTF. The CDR3, as DNA: TGCGCCAGCAGCCAAGATTTATCCGGGACAGGGGGCCCTAACTATGGCTACACCTTC.

This chain connects TRBV6-5 to TRBJ2-1, with a tentative D call TRBD2 (5 bases). From germline, CDR1 is MNHEY and CDR2 SVGAGI. V was cut by 2 bases and J by 6 bases, with 8 bases left in between. CDR3 length: 13 amino acids. The CDR3 is CASSYEGLNEQFF. The DNA of the CDR3 is TGTGCCAGCAGTTACGAGGGCCTCAATGAGCAGTTCTTC.